In its sample, the clone carrying this TCR beta chain was seen a few times. The data were obtained in a study of beta chain features in type 1 diabetes. The authors reverse transcribed all of the isolated RNA, so sequencing captured expressed TCRB transcripts. TCRdb keeps only in-frame clones here, not all; method: immunoSEQ multiplex PCR. The sample records under 800,000 clones, about a sixth being singletons. The CDR3 runs 16 residues. The chain is built from TRBV21-1 and TRBJ1-2; the listed D gene, TRBD1, was not tested against the DNA. TRBV21-1 is shown as a pseudogene. Specimen: naive CD4+ T cells from blood. This receptor was taken from a man younger than 35 in good health. CDR3 bases: TGTGCCAGCAGCAAAGAAGTCAGGGGACAGGAATATGGCTACACCTTC. Amino acids: CASSKEVRGQEYGYTF.